This TCR beta chain was recovered during a study of T cells in localized non-small cell lung cancer. Whole-study results and caveats: Adjacent lung held a median about 57 of the top 100 tumor clones. Uninvolved adjacent lung showed higher T cell clonality than tumor.

This CDR3 region has 15 residues. The ends lost 5 bases at V and 9 bases at J; junction bases unmatched: 11. The germline V gene encodes CDR1 SEHNR and CDR2 FQNEAQ (reference sequence). As concerns this clone: Its antigen is currently unknown.

Clones were read by immunoSEQ multiplex PCR, and TCRdb kept only the in-frame ones, dropping some. The repertoire has over 8,500 clones, around 84% of them found once; the top ten carry 7.5% to 10%. The rearrangement uses TRBV7-9 and TRBJ2-1, with 9 bases lining up with TRBD1. Specimen: peripheral blood, collected before any cancer treatment. This clonotype was sampled from a male donor older than 55 with stage III lung adenocarcinoma. The CDR3 reads CASSGRTGAIGEQFF. CDR3 sequence (DNA): TGTGCCAGCAGCGGGAGGACAGGGGCGATTGGTGAGCAGTTCTTC.